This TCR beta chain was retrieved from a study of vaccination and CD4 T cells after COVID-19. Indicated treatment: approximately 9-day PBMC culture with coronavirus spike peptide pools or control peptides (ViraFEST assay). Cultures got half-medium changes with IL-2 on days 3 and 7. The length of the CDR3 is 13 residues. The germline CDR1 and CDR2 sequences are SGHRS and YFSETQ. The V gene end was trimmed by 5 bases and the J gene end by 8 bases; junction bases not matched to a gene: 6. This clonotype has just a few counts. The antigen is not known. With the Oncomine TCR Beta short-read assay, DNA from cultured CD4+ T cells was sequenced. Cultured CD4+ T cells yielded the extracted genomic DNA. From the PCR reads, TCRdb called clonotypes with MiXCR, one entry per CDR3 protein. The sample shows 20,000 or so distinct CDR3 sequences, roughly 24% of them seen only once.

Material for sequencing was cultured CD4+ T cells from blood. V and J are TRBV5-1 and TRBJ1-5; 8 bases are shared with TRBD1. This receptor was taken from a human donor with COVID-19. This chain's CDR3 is CASSRQGSEPQHF. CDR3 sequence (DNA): TGCGCCAGCAGTCGACAGGGGAGCGAGCCCCAGCATTTT.